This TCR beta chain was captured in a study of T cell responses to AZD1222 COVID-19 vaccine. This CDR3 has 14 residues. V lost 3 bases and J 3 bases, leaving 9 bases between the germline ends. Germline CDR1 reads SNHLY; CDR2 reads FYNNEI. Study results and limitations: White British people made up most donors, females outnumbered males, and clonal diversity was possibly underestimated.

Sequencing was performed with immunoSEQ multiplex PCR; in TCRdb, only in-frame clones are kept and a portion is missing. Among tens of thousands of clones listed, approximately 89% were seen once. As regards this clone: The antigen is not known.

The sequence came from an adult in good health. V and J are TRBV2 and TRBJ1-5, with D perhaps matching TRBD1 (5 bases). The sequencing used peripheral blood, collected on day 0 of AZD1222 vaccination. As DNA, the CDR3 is TGTGCCAGCAGTGAGTGGGGACCCAATCAGCCCCAGCATTTT. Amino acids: CASSEWGPNQPQHF.